Following are 2 T cell receptor beta chains from one sample sequenced in a study of T cells in Graves' hyperthyroidism and ophthalmopathy. What was amplified from RNA transcripts were TCR beta CDR3 regions. The HTBI primer set was used in a first-round RT-PCR of the TCR CDR3. MiXCR was run by TCRdb on the multiplex PCR reads, yielding one entry per CDR3 protein. The table shows around 240,000 distinct CDR3 sequences, with 16% occurring only once. The sample comprised blood. The receptors come from a woman under 30 with Graves' ophthalmopathy.

This clonotype was counted many times. The genes are TRBV2 and TRBJ1-5; 9 bases agree with TRBD1. The germline CDR1 and CDR2 sequences are SNHLY and FYNNEI. This CDR3 has 14 residues. V dropped 5 bases and J dropped 5; count of bases not matched to a gene: 4. The CDR3 loop reads CASSPGQGHQPQHF. CDR3 nucleotide sequence: TGTGCCAGCAGTCCAGGACAGGGGCATCAGCCCCAGCATTTT.

This clonotype appeared many times. This sequence joins TRBV7-9 and TRBJ2-4; D may match TRBD1 or TRBD2 (5 bases each). The CDR3 consists of 15 residues. V shed 0 bases and J shed 0 bases, with 6 bases lying between them. Germline V gene lookup returns CDR1 SEHNR and CDR2 FQNEAQ (reference sequence). This CDR3 reads CASSLAGTAKNIQYF. The CDR3 DNA is TGTGCCAGCAGCTTAGCGGGGACAGCCAAAAACATTCAGTACTTC.